What follows are 9 T cell receptor beta chains derived from one specimen sequenced in a study of T cell repertoires in cytomegalovirus infection. One entry per CDR3 protein, called by TCRdb with MiXCR from the reads. The sample carries roughly 300,000 distinct CDR3 sequences, roughly 24% recorded once. Material for sequencing was PBMCs. Source of these receptors: a human donor in good health (CMV status not recorded). Some clones in this sample may be carry-over from other donors' samples.

This clonotype came up a few times. This chain's CDR3 is CASSPGSGNNEQFF. As DNA, the CDR3 is TGCGCCAGCAGCCCGGGCTCCGGCAACAATGAGCAGTTCTTC. The genes are TRBV5-1 and TRBJ2-1; D not certain. Per the germline V gene, CDR1 is SGHRS and CDR2 is YFSETQ. Trimming removed 4 bases at V and 5 bases at J, with 13 bases between. CDR3 length: 14 residues.

This clonotype was counted at least ten times. The gene calls are TRBV7-8 and TRBJ2-5; D is perhaps TRBD1 or TRBD2 (8 bases each). The CDR3 consists of 16 residues. V lost 5 bases to trimming and J lost 5 bases, with 21 bases between them. Germline lookup yields CDR1 SGHVS and CDR2 FQNEAQ. CDR3 loop: CASSRGRQGARETQYF. CDR3 nucleotides: TGTGCCAGCAGCCGCGGGAGGCAGGGGGCGCGGGAGACCCAGTACTTC.

J is TRBJ2-2 and V is TRBV7-2; D unresolved. Looked up from germline, CDR1 is SGHTA and CDR2 is FQGNSA. This CDR3 is 14 amino acids long. The V end was cut by 3 bases, the J end by 7 bases, with 12 bases between. The CDR3 sequence: CASSFSTTGGELFF. The CDR3 DNA reads TGTGCCAGCAGCTTTAGCACGACCGGCGGGGAGCTGTTTTTT. The whole variable domain, remainder taken from reference TRBV7-2 and TRBJ2-2, is GAGVSQSPSNKVTEKGKDVELRCDPISGHTALYWYRQSLGQGLEFLIYFQGNSAPDKSGLPSDRFSAERTGGSVSTLTIQRTQQEDSAVYLCASSFSTTGGELFFGEGSRLTVL.

The gene calls are TRBV15 and TRBJ1-5; no clear D gene. This CDR3 is built from 14 residues. Trimming removed 0 bases from V and 7 bases from J, with 10 bases in between. Germline loops: CDR1 LNHNV, CDR2 YYDKDF (reference sequence). CDR3 loop: CATSRDAIPQPQHF. CDR3 DNA sequence: TGTGCCACCAGCAGAGATGCAATTCCCCAGCCCCAGCATTTT.

V is TRBV15 and J is TRBJ1-1; D might be TRBD1 (6 bases). Germline V gene data show CDR1 as LNHNV and CDR2 as YYDKDF (reference sequence). The ends were cut back, 3 bases at V and 5 bases at J, with 16 bases in the middle. The length of the CDR3 is 15 residues. CDR3 sequence reads: CATSSKDSGWTEAFF. The CDR3 nucleotides are TGTGCCACCAGCAGTAAGGACAGTGGATGGACTGAAGCTTTCTTT.

The chain carries TRBV2 and TRBJ1-5; D gene uncertain. There are 14 residues in the CDR3. Germline V lookup: CDR1 SNHLY, CDR2 FYNNEI. V lost 4 bases, J lost 2 bases, and 9 bases lay in between. The CDR3 DNA is TGTGCCAGCAGTGCCGTCCTTGGCAATCAGCCCCAGCATTTT. Protein product: CASSAVLGNQPQHF.

This clonotype was seen a handful of times. V is TRBV6-1 and J is TRBJ2-6; D uncertain. This CDR3 region has 15 residues. Germline loops: CDR1 MNHNS, CDR2 SASEGT. Between the trimmed V and J ends, which lost 5 bases and 4 bases, there was a span of 12 bases. CDR3 sequence: CASSPPRDGANVLTF. In DNA form, the CDR3 reads TGTGCCAGCAGTCCCCCCCGCGACGGGGCCAACGTCCTGACTTTC.

The J gene is TRBJ1-3, the V gene TRBV7-2, with D perhaps TRBD1 (6 bases). Trimming removed 3 bases at V and 2 bases at J, with 8 bases between. CDR3 length equals 14 residues. CDR1 is SGHTA, CDR2 FQGNSA, per germline. The CDR3: CASSFRGTGNTIYF. Here the CDR3 DNA reads TGTGCCAGCAGCTTCAGGGGAACTGGAAACACCATATATTTT.

There are many counts of this clonotype. This chain connects TRBV7-2 to TRBJ1-2, with D perhaps matching TRBD1 (6 bases). This CDR3 comprises 15 residues. The germline V gene has CDR1 SGHTA and CDR2 FQGNSA. V lost 7 bases and J lost 6, with 21 bases in between. This CDR3 reads CASTSQWGATDGYTF. As DNA, the CDR3 is TGTGCCAGCACCTCCCAGTGGGGGGCCACCGATGGCTACACCTTC.